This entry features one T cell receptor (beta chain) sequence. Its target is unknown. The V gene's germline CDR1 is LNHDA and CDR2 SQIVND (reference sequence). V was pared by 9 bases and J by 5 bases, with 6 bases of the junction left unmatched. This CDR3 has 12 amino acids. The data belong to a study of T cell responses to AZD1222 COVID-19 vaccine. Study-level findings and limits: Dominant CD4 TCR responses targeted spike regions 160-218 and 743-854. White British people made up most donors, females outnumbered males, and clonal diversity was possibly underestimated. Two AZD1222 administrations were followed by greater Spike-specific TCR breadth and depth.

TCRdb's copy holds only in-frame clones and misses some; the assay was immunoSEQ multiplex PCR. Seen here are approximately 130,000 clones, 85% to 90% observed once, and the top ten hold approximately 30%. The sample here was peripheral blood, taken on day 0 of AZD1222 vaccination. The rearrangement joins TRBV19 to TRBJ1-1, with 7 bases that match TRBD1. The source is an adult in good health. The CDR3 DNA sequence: TGTGCCAGCCGACAGGGAGGGACTGAAGCTTTCTTT. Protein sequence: CASRQGGTEAFF.